Reported below is one TCR beta chain. The data derive from a study of beta chain features in type 1 diabetes. Looking at the study overall: Similarity in age, gender and cell yields was seen between patients and healthy donors.

What was sequenced were expressed TCRB transcripts, since all of the isolated RNA had been reverse transcribed. Survey-depth immunoSEQ sequencing was used for stem cell-like memory T cells. Profiled with immunoSEQ multiplex PCR; TCRdb holds only in-frame clones, not every one. The table has some 19,000 clones, about 53% seen once. The germline gives CDR1 SGHTA, CDR2 FQGNSA. V was clipped by 4 bases and J by 6 bases, with 7 bases between them. The CDR3 covers 12 residues. The source is a man between 18 and 29 years old in good health. The source material was stem cell memory CD4+ T cells from blood. This chain links TRBV7-2 with TRBJ1-5, with D possibly matching TRBD1 (5 bases). DNA for the CDR3: TGTGCCAGCAGCTACCAGGGTCAGCCCCAGCATTTT. Translated: CASSYQGQPQHF. The entire variable domain, with the rest obtained from reference TRBV7-2 and TRBJ1-5, is as follows: GAGVSQSPSNKVTEKGKDVELRCDPISGHTALYWYRQSLGQGLEFLIYFQGNSAPDKSGLPSDRFSAERTGGSVSTLTIQRTQQEDSAVYLCASSYQGQPQHFGDGTRLSIL.